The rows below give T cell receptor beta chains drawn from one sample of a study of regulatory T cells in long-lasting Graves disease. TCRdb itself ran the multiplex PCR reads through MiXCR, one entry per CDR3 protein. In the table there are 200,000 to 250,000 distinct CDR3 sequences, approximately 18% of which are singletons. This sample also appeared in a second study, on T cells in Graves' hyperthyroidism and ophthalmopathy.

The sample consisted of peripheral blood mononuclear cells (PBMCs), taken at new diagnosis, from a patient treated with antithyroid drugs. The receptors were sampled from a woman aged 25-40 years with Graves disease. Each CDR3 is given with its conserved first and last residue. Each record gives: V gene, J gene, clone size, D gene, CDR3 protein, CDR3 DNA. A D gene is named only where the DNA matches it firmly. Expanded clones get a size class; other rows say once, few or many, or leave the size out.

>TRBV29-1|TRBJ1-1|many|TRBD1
CSGHGQVGHRNTEAFF
TGCAGCGGTCACGGACAGGTAGGCCACCGGAACACTGAAGCTTTCTTT
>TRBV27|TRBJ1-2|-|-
CASSLGVSNYGYTF
TGTGCCAGCAGTCTAGGGGTTTCCAACTATGGCTACACCTTC
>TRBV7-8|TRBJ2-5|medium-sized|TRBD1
CASSLAGQGETQYF
TGTGCCAGCAGCTTAGCGGGACAGGGGGAGACCCAGTACTTC
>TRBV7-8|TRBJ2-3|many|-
CASSLVGSGSTDTQYF
TGTGCCAGCAGCTTAGTAGGTAGCGGAAGCACAGATACGCAGTATTTT
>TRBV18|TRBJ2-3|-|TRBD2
CASSPPTSGVDTQYF
TGTGCCAGCTCACCACCGACTAGCGGGGTAGATACGCAGTATTTT
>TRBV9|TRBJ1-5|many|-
CASSARDDNQPQHF
TGTGCCAGCAGCGCCCGGGACGACAATCAGCCCCAGCATTTT
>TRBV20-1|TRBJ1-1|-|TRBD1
CSASTGGTTGAFF
TGCAGTGCCTCAACAGGGGGGACTACGGGAGCTTTCTTT
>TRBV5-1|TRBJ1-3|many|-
CASSSTAPGSGNTIYF
TGCGCCAGCAGCTCGACCGCTCCGGGGTCTGGAAACACCATATATTTT
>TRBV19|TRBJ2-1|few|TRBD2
CASSIWAGGKPEQFF
TGTGCCAGTAGTATATGGGCGGGAGGGAAACCTGAGCAGTTCTTC
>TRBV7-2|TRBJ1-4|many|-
CASSLNAGPVGKLFF
TGTGCCAGCAGTTTGAATGCCGGCCCGGTCGGAAAACTGTTTTTT
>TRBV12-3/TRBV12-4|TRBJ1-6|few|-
CASSPPALNSPLHF
TGTGCCAGCAGTCCTCCCGCCCTTAATTCACCCCTCCACTTT
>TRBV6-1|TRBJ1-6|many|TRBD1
CASSKGQSGSPLHF
TGTGCCAGCAGTAAGGGACAGTCGGGTTCACCCCTCCACTTT
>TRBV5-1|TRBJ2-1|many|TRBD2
CASSPSGSNNEQFF
TGCGCCAGCAGCCCTAGCGGGTCCAACAATGAGCAGTTCTTC
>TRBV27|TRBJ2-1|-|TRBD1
CASSLTGTGGYEQFF
TGTGCCAGCAGTTTAACCGGGACAGGGGGCTATGAGCAGTTCTTC
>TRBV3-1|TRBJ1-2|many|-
CASRHRIYGYTF
TGTGCCAGCAGACACAGGATCTATGGCTACACCTTC
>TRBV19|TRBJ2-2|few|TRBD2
CASSQIRTSGSRNTGELFF
TGTGCCAGTAGTCAAATACGGACTAGCGGGAGTCGAAACACCGGGGAGCTGTTTTTT
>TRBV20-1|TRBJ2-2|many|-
CSGGRGGTNTGELFF
TGCAGTGGGGGGAGGGGGGGCACGAACACCGGGGAGCTGTTTTTT
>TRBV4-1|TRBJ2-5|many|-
CASSQVVLQTQYF
TGCGCCAGCAGCCAAGTGGTCCTCCAGACCCAGTACTTC
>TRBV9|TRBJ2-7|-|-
CASSNRGTTYEQYF
TGTGCCAGCAGCAACCGTGGGACAACCTACGAGCAGTACTTC
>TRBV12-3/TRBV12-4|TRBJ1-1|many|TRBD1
CASSLVWGGKTGGWDTEAFF
TGTGCCAGCAGTTTAGTATGGGGCGGTAAGACAGGGGGTTGGGACACTGAAGCTTTCTTT
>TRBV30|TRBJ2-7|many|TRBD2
CAWSAASPGLAGGLYEQYF
TGTGCCTGGAGTGCGGCCAGTCCGGGACTAGCGGGGGGGCTTTACGAGCAGTACTTC
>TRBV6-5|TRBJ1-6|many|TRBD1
CASSYKDRDNSPLHF
TGTGCCAGCAGTTATAAGGACAGGGATAATTCACCCCTCCACTTT
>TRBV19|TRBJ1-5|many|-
CASAYQSSSNQPQHF
TGTGCCAGTGCCTATCAGTCGTCTAGCAATCAGCCCCAGCATTTT
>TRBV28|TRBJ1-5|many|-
CASTQRTFRNQPQHF
TGTGCCAGCACCCAAAGGACTTTTAGGAATCAGCCCCAGCATTTT
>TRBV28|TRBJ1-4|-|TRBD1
CASRRQGGEKLFF
TGTGCCAGCCGCCGCCAGGGGGGAGAAAAACTGTTTTTT
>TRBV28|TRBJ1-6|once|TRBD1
CASSLDREQSPLHF
TGTGCCAGCAGTTTGGACAGGGAGCAATCACCCCTCCACTTT
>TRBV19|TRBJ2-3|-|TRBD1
CATADRDGRDTQYF
TGTGCCACTGCGGACAGGGACGGACGGGATACGCAGTATTTT
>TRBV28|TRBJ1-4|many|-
CASSSPRGASNEKLFF
TGTGCCAGCAGTTCCCCTAGGGGGGCCTCTAATGAAAAACTGTTTTTT
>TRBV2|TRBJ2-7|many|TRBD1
CASERTGNHEQYF
TGTGCCAGCGAACGGACAGGGAACCACGAGCAGTACTTC
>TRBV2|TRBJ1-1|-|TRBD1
CASLELQGYTEAFF
TGTGCCAGCCTGGAGCTACAGGGGTACACTGAAGCTTTCTTT
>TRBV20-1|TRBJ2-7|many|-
CSARDGGAGPYEQYF
TGCAGTGCTAGAGATGGGGGCGCCGGGCCCTACGAGCAGTACTTC
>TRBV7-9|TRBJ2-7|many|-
CASSFSGTGSYEQYF
TGTGCCAGCAGCTTCAGCGGGACAGGTTCCTACGAGCAGTACTTC
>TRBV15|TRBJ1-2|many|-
CATSTTGLFNYGYTF
TGTGCCACCAGCACTACAGGCCTGTTTAACTATGGCTACACCTTC
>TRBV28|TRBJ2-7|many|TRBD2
CASLSLAGSYEQYF
TGTGCCTCTTTAAGCCTAGCGGGCTCCTACGAGCAGTACTTC
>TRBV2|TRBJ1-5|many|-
CASNTGAYGQPQHF
TGTGCCAGCAATACCGGGGCTTACGGCCAGCCCCAGCATTTT
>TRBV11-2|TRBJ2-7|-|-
CASSYGAHSSYEQYF
TGTGCCAGCAGCTATGGGGCACACTCCTCCTACGAGCAGTACTTC
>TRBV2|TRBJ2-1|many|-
CASSERLEQFF
TGTGCCAGCAGTGAAAGGCTTGAGCAGTTCTTC
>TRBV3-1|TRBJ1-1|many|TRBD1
CASSQEGTHTGGTEAFF
TGTGCCAGCAGCCAAGAAGGCACTCATACAGGGGGAACTGAAGCTTTCTTT
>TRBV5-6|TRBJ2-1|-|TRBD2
CASSWGLANNEQFF
TGTGCCAGCAGCTGGGGACTAGCAAACAATGAGCAGTTCTTC